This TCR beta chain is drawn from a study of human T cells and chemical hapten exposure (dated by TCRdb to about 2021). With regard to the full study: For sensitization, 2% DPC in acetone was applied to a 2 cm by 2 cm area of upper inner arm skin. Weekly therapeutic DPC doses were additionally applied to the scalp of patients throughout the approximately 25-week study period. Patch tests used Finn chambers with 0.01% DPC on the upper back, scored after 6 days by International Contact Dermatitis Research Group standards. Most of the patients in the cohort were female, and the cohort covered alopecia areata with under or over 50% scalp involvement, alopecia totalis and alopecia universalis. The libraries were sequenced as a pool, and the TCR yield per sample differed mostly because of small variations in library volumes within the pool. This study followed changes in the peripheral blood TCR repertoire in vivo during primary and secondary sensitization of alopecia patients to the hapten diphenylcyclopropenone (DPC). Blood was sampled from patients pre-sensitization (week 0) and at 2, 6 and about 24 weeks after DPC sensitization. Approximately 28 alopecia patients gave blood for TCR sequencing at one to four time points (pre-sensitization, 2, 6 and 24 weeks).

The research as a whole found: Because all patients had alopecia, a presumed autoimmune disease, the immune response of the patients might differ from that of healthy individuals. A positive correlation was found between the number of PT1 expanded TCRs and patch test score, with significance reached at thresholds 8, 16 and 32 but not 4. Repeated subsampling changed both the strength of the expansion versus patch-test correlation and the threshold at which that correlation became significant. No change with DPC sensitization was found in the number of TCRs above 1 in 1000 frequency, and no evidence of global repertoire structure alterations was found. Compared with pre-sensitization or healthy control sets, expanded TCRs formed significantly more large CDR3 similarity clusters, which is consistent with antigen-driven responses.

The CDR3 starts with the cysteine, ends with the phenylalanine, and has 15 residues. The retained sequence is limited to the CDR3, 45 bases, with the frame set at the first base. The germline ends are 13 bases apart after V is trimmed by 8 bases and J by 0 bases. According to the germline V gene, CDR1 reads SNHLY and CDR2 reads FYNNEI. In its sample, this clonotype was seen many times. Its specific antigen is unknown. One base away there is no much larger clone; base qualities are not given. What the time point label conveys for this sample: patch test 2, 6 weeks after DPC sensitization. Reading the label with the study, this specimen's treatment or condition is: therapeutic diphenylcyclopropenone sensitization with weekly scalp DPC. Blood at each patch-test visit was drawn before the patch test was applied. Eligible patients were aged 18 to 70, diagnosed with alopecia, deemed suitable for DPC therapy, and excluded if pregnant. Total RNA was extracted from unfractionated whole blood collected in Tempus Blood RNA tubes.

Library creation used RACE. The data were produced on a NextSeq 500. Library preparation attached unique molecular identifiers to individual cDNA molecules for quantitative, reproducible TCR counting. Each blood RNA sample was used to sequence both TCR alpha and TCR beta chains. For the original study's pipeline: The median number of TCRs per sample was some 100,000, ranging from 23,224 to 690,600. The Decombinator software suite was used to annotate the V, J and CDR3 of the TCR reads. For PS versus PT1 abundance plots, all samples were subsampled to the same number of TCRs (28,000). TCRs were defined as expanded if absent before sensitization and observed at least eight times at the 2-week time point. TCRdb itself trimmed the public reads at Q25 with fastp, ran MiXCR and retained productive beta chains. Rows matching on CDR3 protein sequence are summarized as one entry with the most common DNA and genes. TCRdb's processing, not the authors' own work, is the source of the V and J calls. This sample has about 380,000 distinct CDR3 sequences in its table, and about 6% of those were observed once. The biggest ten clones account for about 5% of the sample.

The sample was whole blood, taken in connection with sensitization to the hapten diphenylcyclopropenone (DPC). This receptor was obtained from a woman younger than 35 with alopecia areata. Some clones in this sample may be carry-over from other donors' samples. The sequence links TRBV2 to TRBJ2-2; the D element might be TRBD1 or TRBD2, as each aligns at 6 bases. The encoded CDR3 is CASGGQSANTGELFF. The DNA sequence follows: TGTGCCAGCGGGGGGCAGAGCGCGAACACCGGGGAGCTGTTTTTT.